The rows below give T cell receptor beta chains drawn from one sample of a study of blood T cell repertoires in COVID-19. Profiled with immunoSEQ multiplex PCR; TCRdb holds only in-frame clones, not every one. This sample yields approximately 260,000 clones, of which around 87% are seen a single time; under 2.5% belongs to the top ten. Sequenced: peripheral blood. The receptors originated from a woman in her sixties or seventies with COVID-19, enrolled during active disease. Each CDR3 is given with its conserved first and last residue. Each record gives: V gene, D gene, CDR3 length, clone size, J gene, CDR3 DNA, CDR3 protein. D genes are given only for firm matches. Size values are once, few and many counts, or a class for expanded clones, and some rows have none.

V: TRBV5-1; D: .; length: 14; size: once; J: TRBJ2-5; DNA: TGCGCCAGCAGCTTGGAGTCAGGGTCTGAGACCCAGTACTTC; CDR3: CASSLESGSETQYF
V: TRBV7-2; D: TRBD1; length: 16; size: .; J: TRBJ2-3; DNA: TGTGCCAGCAGCCCTATCAGGACAGGGGGGGCAGATACGCAGTATTTT; CDR3: CASSPIRTGGADTQYF
V: TRBV7-6; D: TRBD1; length: 14; size: .; J: TRBJ2-5; DNA: TGTGCCAGCAGCTTTGACAGGGGGGGGGAGACCCAGTACTTC; CDR3: CASSFDRGGETQYF
V: TRBV23-1; D: .; length: 15; size: .; J: TRBJ1-6; DNA: TGCGCCAGCAGTCCTACAGGGTCTCCGGGTTCACCCCTCCACTTT; CDR3: CASSPTGSPGSPLHF
V: TRBV19; D: .; length: 14; size: .; J: TRBJ1-2; DNA: TGTGCCAGTACACGAGCTCAGGGGACCTATGGCTACACCTTC; CDR3: CASTRAQGTYGYTF
V: TRBV11-2; D: .; length: 15; size: .; J: TRBJ1-2; DNA: TGTGCCAGCAGCTCCCCCTTACAGGGCACGGATGGCTACACCTTC; CDR3: CASSSPLQGTDGYTF
V: TRBV6-1; D: .; length: 16; size: once; J: TRBJ1-2; DNA: TGTGCCAGCAGTGAAGCAACCACAGGACCGTTCTATGGCTACACCTTC; CDR3: CASSEATTGPFYGYTF
V: TRBV5-4; D: TRBD1; length: 13; size: .; J: TRBJ1-1; DNA: TGTGCCAGCAGTACCCAGGGGGCGACTGAAGCTTTCTTT; CDR3: CASSTQGATEAFF
V: TRBV20-1; D: .; length: 11; size: .; J: TRBJ2-7; DNA: TGCAGTGCCCGGGTATTCGACGAGCAGTACTTC; CDR3: CSARVFDEQYF
V: TRBV7-9; D: TRBD2; length: 15; size: .; J: TRBJ2-3; DNA: TGTGCCAGCAGAGATAGCGGGGGGATCACAGATACGCAGTATTTT; CDR3: CASRDSGGITDTQYF
V: TRBV7-2; D: TRBD1; length: 14; size: .; J: TRBJ2-7; DNA: TGTGCCAGCAGCTTATCAGGGGGCGTCTACGAGCAGTACTTC; CDR3: CASSLSGGVYEQYF
V: TRBV9; D: TRBD1; length: 15; size: .; J: TRBJ1-4; DNA: TGTGCCAGCAGCCCTCGGACAGGGATAAATGAAAAACTGTTTTTT; CDR3: CASSPRTGINEKLFF
V: TRBV19; D: .; length: 11; size: .; J: TRBJ2-3; DNA: TGTGCCAGTAGTATCCTAGATACGCAGTATTTT; CDR3: CASSILDTQYF
V: TRBV4-3; D: .; length: 16; size: .; J: TRBJ1-1; DNA: TGCGCCAGCAGCCAAGCCCCACAGGGCTTAAACACTGAAGCTTTCTTT; CDR3: CASSQAPQGLNTEAFF
V: TRBV15; D: .; length: 13; size: .; J: TRBJ1-5; DNA: TGTGCCACCAGCAGAGTCACTATTCAGCCCCAGCATTTT; CDR3: CATSRVTIQPQHF
V: TRBV12-3/TRBV12-4; D: .; length: 13; size: .; J: TRBJ1-2; DNA: TGTGCCAGCAGCTATGGACAGAACTATGGCTACACCTTC; CDR3: CASSYGQNYGYTF
V: TRBV4-3; D: .; length: 14; size: .; J: TRBJ2-2; DNA: TGCGCCAGCAGCCAAGAGATGTCGGCCGGGGAGCTGTTTTTT; CDR3: CASSQEMSAGELFF
V: TRBV13; D: TRBD1; length: 13; size: .; J: TRBJ1-1; DNA: TGTGCCAGCAGGGGACAGTCGGACACTGAAGCTTTCTTT; CDR3: CASRGQSDTEAFF
V: TRBV27; D: .; length: 18; size: .; J: TRBJ1-6; DNA: TGTGCCAGCAGTTTATCTCCCAGACTAAATCCATATAATTCACCCCTCCACTTT; CDR3: CASSLSPRLNPYNSPLHF
V: TRBV14; D: .; length: 17; size: .; J: TRBJ2-3; DNA: TGTGCCAGCAGCCAATTTGGGGGCCGGGCGGAGGCAGATACGCAGTATTTT; CDR3: CASSQFGGRAEADTQYF
V: TRBV7-8; D: .; length: 18; size: .; J: TRBJ1-6; DNA: TGTGCCAGCAGCTTAGGCCCCAGGCAAAGGTCCTATAATTCACCCCTCCACTTT; CDR3: CASSLGPRQRSYNSPLHF
V: TRBV6-5; D: TRBD1; length: 13; size: .; J: TRBJ2-3; DNA: TGTGCCACCAGACAGGGAGTCACAGATACGCAGTATTTT; CDR3: CATRQGVTDTQYF
V: TRBV12-3/TRBV12-4; D: .; length: 12; size: .; J: TRBJ1-5; DNA: TGTGCCAGCACCCAAGGGGATCAGCCCCAGCATTTT; CDR3: CASTQGDQPQHF
V: TRBV10-3; D: TRBD1; length: 13; size: .; J: TRBJ1-1; DNA: TGTGCCATCAAAGGGACGGGGACAGGGCAGGCTTTCTTT; CDR3: CAIKGTGTGQAFF
V: TRBV18; D: .; length: 15; size: .; J: TRBJ1-2; DNA: TGTGCCAGCTCACCCGCGGCCCAGCGGCTAGGAGGCTACACCTTC; CDR3: CASSPAAQRLGGYTF